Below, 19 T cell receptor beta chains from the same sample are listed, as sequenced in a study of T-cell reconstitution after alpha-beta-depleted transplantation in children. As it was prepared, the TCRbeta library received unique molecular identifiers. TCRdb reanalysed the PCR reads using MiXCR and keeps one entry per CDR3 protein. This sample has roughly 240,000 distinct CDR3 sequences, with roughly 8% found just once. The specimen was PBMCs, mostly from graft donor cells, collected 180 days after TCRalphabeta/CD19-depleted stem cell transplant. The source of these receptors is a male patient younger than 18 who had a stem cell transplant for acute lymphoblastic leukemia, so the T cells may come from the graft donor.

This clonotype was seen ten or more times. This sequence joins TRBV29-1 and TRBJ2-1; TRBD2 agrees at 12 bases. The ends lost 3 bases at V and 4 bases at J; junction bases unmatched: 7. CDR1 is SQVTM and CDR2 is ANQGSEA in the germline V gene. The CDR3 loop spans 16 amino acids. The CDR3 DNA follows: TGCAGCGTTGACCCCCGACTAGCGGGAGTTTACAATGAGCAGTTCTTC. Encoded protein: CSVDPRLAGVYNEQFF.

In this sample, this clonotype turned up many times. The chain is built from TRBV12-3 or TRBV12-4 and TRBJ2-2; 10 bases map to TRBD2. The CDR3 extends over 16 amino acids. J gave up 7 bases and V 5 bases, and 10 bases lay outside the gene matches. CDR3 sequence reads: CASSPLPGLAVGELFF. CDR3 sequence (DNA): TGTGCCAGCAGTCCCCTGCCTGGACTAGCGGTCGGGGAGCTGTTTTTT.

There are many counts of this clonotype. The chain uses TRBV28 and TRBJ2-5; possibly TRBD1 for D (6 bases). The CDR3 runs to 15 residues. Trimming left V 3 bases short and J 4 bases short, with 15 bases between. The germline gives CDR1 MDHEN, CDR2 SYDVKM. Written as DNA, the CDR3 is TGTGCCAGCAGTTTGAGGGACATTGGGAGAGAGACCCAGTACTTC. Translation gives CASSLRDIGRETQYF. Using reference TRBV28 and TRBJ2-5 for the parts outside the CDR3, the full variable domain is DVKVTQSSRYLVKRTGEKVFLECVQDMDHENMFWYRQDPGLGLRLIYFSYDVKMKEKGDIPEGYSVSREKKERFSLILESASTNQTSMYLCASSLRDIGRETQYFGPGTRLLVL.

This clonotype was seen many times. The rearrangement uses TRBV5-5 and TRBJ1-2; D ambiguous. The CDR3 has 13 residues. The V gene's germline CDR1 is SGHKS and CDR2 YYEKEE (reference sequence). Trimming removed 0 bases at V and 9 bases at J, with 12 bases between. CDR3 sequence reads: CASSLGQQTSYTF. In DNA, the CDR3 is TGTGCCAGCAGCTTGGGCCAGCAGACGAGCTACACCTTC.

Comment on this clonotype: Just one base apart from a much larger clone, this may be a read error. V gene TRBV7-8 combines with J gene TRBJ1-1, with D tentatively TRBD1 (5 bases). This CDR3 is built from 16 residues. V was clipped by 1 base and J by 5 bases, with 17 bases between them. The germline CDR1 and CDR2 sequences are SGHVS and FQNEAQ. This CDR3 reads CASSLGAGWARTEAFF. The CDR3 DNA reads TGTGCCAGCAGCTTAGGGGCAGGGTGGGCAAGGACTGAAGCTTTCTTT. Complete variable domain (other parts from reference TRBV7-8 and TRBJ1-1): GAGVSQSPRYKVAKRGQDVALRCDPISGHVSLFWYQQALGQGPEFLTYFQNEAQLDKSGLPSDRFFAERPEGSVSTLKIQRTQQEDSAVYLCASSLGAGWARTEAFFGQGTRLTVV.

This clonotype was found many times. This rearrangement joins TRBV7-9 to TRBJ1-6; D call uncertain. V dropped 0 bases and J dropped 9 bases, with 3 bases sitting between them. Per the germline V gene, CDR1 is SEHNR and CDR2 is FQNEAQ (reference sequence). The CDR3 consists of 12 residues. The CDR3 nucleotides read TGTGCCAGCAGCTTAGCCGGTTCACCCCTCCACTTT. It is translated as CASSLAGSPLHF.

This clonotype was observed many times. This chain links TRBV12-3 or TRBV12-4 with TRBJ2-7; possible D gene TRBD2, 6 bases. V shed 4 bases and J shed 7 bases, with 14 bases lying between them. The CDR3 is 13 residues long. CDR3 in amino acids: CASSWRGAGEQYF. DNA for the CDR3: TGTGCCAGCAGTTGGCGCGGGGCGGGAGAGCAGTACTTC.

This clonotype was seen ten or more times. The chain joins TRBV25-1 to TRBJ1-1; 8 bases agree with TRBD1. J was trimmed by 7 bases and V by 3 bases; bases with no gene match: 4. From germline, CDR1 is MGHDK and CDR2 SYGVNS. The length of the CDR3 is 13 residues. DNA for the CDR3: TGTGCCAGCAGTGAGGACAGGGCCTTTGAAGCTTTCTTT. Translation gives CASSEDRAFEAFF.

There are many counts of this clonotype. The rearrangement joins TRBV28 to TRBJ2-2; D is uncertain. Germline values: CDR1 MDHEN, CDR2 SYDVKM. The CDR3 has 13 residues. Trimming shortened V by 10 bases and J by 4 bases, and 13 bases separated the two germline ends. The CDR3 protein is CATRWGRTGELFF. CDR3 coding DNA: TGTGCCACCAGGTGGGGTCGCACCGGGGAGCTGTTTTTT.

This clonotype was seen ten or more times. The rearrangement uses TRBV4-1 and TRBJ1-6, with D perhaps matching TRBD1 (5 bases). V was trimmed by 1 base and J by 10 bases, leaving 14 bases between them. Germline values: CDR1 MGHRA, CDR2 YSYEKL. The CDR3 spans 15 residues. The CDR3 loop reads CASSQVQGSGSPLHF. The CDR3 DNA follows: TGCGCCAGCAGCCAAGTGCAGGGAAGTGGATCACCCCTCCACTTT.

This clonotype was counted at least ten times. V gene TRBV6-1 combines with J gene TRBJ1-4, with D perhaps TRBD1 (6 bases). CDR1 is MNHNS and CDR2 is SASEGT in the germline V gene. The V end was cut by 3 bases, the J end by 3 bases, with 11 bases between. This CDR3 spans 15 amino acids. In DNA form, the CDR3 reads TGTGCCAGCAGTGACAGGGGATCGTCTAATGAAAAACTGTTTTTT. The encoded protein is CASSDRGSSNEKLFF.

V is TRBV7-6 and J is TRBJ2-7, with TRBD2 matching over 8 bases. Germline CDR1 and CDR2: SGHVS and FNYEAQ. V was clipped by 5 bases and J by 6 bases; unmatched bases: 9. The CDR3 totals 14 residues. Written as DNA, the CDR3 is TGTGCCAGCAGCCCGGGAGGGCCGTTCTCCGAGCAGTACTTC. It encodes CASSPGGPFSEQYF.

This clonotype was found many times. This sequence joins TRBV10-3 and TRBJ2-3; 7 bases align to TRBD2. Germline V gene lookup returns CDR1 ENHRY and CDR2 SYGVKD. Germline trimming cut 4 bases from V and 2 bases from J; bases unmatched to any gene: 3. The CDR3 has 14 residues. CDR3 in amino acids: CAISVGTTTDTQYF. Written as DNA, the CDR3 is TGTGCCATCAGTGTGGGGACTACCACAGATACGCAGTATTTT.

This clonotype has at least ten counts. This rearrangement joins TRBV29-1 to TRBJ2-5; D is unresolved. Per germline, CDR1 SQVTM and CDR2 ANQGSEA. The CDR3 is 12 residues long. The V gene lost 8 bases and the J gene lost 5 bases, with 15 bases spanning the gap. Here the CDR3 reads CSHDGVSETQYF. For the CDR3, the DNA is TGCAGCCACGATGGGGTTAGCGAGACCCAGTACTTC.

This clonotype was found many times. The CDR3 is CASSSGLAEREQFF. DNA of the CDR3: TGTGCCAGCAGCTCGGGACTAGCGGAACGTGAGCAGTTCTTC. The chain is built from TRBV7-8 and TRBJ2-1, with 11 positions matching TRBD2. Germline values: CDR1 SGHVS, CDR2 FQNEAQ. The CDR3 extends over 14 amino acids. V lost 4 bases to trimming and J lost 9 bases; unmatched junction nucleotides: 5.

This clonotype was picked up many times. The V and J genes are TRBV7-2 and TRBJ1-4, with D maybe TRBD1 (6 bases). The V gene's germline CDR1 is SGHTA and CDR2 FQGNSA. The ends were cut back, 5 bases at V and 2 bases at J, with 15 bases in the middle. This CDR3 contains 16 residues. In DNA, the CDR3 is TGTGCCAGCAGCCGTGGGGGGGCGCTGACTAATGAAAAACTGTTTTTT. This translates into CASSRGGALTNEKLFF.

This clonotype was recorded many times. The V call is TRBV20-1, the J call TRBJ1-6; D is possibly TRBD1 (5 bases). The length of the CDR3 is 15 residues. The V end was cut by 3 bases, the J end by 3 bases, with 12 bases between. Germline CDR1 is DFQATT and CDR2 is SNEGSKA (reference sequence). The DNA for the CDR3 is TGCAGTGCTAGCAAGGCGACAGTCTATAATTCACCCCTCCACTTT. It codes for CSASKATVYNSPLHF.

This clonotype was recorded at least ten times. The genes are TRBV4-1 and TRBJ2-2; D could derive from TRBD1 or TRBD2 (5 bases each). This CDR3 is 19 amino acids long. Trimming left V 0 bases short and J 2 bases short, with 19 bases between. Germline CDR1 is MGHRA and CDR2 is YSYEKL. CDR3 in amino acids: CASSQDPLPGLANTGELFF. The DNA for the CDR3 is TGCGCCAGCAGCCAAGATCCCCTTCCGGGGCTAGCAAACACCGGGGAGCTGTTTTTT.

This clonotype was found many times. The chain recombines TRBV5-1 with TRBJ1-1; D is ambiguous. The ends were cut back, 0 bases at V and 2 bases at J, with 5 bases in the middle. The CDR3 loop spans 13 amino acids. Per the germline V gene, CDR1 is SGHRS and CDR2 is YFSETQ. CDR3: CASSLGKNTEAFF. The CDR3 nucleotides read TGCGCCAGCAGCTTGGGGAAAAACACTGAAGCTTTCTTT.